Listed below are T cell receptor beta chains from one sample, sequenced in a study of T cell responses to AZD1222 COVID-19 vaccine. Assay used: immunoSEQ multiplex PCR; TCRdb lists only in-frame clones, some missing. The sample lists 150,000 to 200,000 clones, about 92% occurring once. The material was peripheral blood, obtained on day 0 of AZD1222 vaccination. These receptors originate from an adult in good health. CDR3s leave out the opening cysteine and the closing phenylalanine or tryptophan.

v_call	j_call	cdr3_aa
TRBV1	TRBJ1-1	TSSQGRKKLGVTSTEAF
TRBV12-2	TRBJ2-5	ASRLGAVAASGRWETQY
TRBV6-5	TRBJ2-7	ASRQYSYEQY
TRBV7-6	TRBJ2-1	ASSWDVINEQF
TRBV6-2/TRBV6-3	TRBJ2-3	ASSYGLRGTDTQY
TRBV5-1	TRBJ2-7	ASSRTGNYEQY
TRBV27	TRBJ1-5	ASSFGDGRPQH
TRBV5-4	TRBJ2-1	ASSLQAARHNEQF
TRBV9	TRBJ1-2	ASSPAVGGYT
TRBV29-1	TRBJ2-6	SVPKTGHNSGANVLT
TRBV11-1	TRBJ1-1	ASSFDRVGSEAF
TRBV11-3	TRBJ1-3	ASSLSYAGNTIY
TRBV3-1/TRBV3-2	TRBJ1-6	ASSTRMTGESPLH
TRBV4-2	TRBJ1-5	ASSREQGFRGGHTQPQH
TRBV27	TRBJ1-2	ASSLRDPSDGYT
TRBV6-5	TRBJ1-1	ASPDRTNTEAF
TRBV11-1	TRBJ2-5	ASSYPTAGQETQY
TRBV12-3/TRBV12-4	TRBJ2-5	ASSSFETQY
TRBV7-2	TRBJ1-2	ASSPNRDRDPGYT
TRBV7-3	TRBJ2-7	ASSLGRPPTEQY
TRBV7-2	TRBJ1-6	ASSTNNSPLH